This is a list of T cell receptor beta chains from one sample in a study of blood T cells in healthy people across ages. TCRdb redid the calling of the 5' RACE reads with MiXCR, one entry per CDR3 protein. Of about a million distinct CDR3 sequences in the sample, roughly 51% were seen once. The material sequenced was blood. The receptors were gathered from a woman aged 60-70 years in good health. Both conserved end residues are part of each CDR3. The order of the fields is CDR3 protein, CDR3 DNA, J gene, V gene, clone size, D gene. The D gene is left open where the match is weak. Clone size is not always given. Where it is, it says once, few, many or a class for expanded clones.

cdr3_aa: CASRVAATSAGELFF; cdr3_nt: TGTGCCAGCAGAGTCGCCGCGACTAGCGCCGGGGAGCTGTTTTTT; j_call: TRBJ2-2; v_call: TRBV12-3/TRBV12-4; clone_size: -; d_call: TRBD2
cdr3_aa: CASSQGQGGNEKLFF; cdr3_nt: TGCGCCAGCAGCCAAGGACAGGGGGGTAATGAAAAACTGTTTTTT; j_call: TRBJ1-4; v_call: TRBV4-3; clone_size: -; d_call: TRBD1
cdr3_aa: CASRGTSEHTDTQYF; cdr3_nt: TGCGCCAGCAGGGGGACTAGCGAGCACACAGATACGCAGTATTTT; j_call: TRBJ2-3; v_call: TRBV10-2; clone_size: -; d_call: TRBD2
cdr3_aa: CASSHDRVQGYTF; cdr3_nt: TGTGCCAGCAGCCATGACAGGGTCCAGGGCTACACCTTC; j_call: TRBJ1-2; v_call: TRBV7-2; clone_size: -; d_call: TRBD1
cdr3_aa: CASSPALSGMAKNTEAFF; cdr3_nt: TGTGCCAGCTCACCGGCTCTTTCGGGAATGGCAAAGAACACTGAAGCTTTCTTT; j_call: TRBJ1-1; v_call: TRBV18; clone_size: few; d_call: -
cdr3_aa: CASSPPGRAKNIQYF; cdr3_nt: TGTGCCAGCAGCCCCCCCGGGCGAGCCAAAAACATTCAGTACTTC; j_call: TRBJ2-4; v_call: TRBV3-1; clone_size: few; d_call: -
cdr3_aa: CASSLISGSAIPYEQFF; cdr3_nt: TGTGCCAGCAGTCTTATAAGCGGGAGTGCCATACCCTATGAGCAGTTCTTC; j_call: TRBJ2-1; v_call: TRBV28; clone_size: few; d_call: TRBD2
cdr3_aa: CSVQGKSGTDTQYF; cdr3_nt: TGCAGCGTTCAGGGGAAGTCGGGCACAGATACGCAGTATTTT; j_call: TRBJ2-3; v_call: TRBV29-1; clone_size: -; d_call: -
cdr3_aa: CSARREYNEQFF; cdr3_nt: TGCAGTGCTAGACGGGAATACAATGAGCAGTTCTTC; j_call: TRBJ2-1; v_call: TRBV20-1; clone_size: few; d_call: -
cdr3_aa: CSAPPRPHTDTQYF; cdr3_nt: TGCAGTGCTCCCCCCAGGCCCCACACAGATACGCAGTATTTT; j_call: TRBJ2-3; v_call: TRBV20-1; clone_size: -; d_call: -
cdr3_aa: CASRRDRETLRNGYTF; cdr3_nt: TGTGCCAGCAGGAGGGACAGGGAGACTTTGCGAAATGGCTACACCTTC; j_call: TRBJ1-2; v_call: TRBV6-5; clone_size: -; d_call: TRBD1
cdr3_aa: CASNNGSIGGYTF; cdr3_nt: TGTGCCAGCAATAACGGAAGTATTGGTGGCTACACCTTC; j_call: TRBJ1-2; v_call: TRBV2; clone_size: -; d_call: -
cdr3_aa: CASSLWGRAKNIQYF; cdr3_nt: TGTGCCAGCAGCTTATGGGGCCGAGCCAAAAACATTCAGTACTTC; j_call: TRBJ2-4; v_call: TRBV7-2; clone_size: few; d_call: -
cdr3_aa: CASSLGAQYNEQFF; cdr3_nt: TGTGCCAGCAGTTTGGGTGCACAATACAATGAGCAGTTCTTC; j_call: TRBJ2-1; v_call: TRBV27; clone_size: -; d_call: -
cdr3_aa: CASSFYSSGRGRTGELFF; cdr3_nt: TGTGCCAGCAGCTTTTACTCTAGCGGGAGGGGAAGGACCGGGGAGCTGTTTTTT; j_call: TRBJ2-2; v_call: TRBV7-9; clone_size: -; d_call: TRBD2
cdr3_aa: CASSLEPGSLYNEQFF; cdr3_nt: TGTGCCAGCAGCTTAGAGCCAGGGAGCCTTTACAATGAGCAGTTCTTC; j_call: TRBJ2-1; v_call: TRBV11-3; clone_size: -; d_call: -
cdr3_aa: CASSFRTSGRNEQFF; cdr3_nt: TGTGCCAGCAGCTTTCGGACTAGCGGCCGCAATGAGCAGTTCTTC; j_call: TRBJ2-1; v_call: TRBV7-9; clone_size: -; d_call: TRBD2
cdr3_aa: CASSATGIQAEREKLFF; cdr3_nt: TGTGCCAGCAGTGCGACAGGGATTCAAGCTGAGAGGGAAAAACTGTTTTTT; j_call: TRBJ1-4; v_call: TRBV2; clone_size: -; d_call: TRBD1
cdr3_aa: CASSQEFGTGPNYGYTF; cdr3_nt: TGTGCCAGCAGCCAAGAATTCGGGACAGGGCCGAACTATGGCTACACCTTC; j_call: TRBJ1-2; v_call: TRBV3-1; clone_size: -; d_call: TRBD1
cdr3_aa: CSASRDRAWDNEQYF; cdr3_nt: TGCAGTGCAAGCCGGGACAGGGCGTGGGACAACGAGCAGTACTTC; j_call: TRBJ2-7; v_call: TRBV20-1; clone_size: -; d_call: TRBD1
cdr3_aa: CASTDLLSYEQYF; cdr3_nt: TGTGCCAGCACCGACCTCCTCTCTTACGAGCAGTACTTC; j_call: TRBJ2-7; v_call: TRBV28; clone_size: few; d_call: -
cdr3_aa: CASSVTGDSLYEQYF; cdr3_nt: TGTGCCAGCAGCGTCACCGGGGACAGCTTATACGAGCAGTACTTC; j_call: TRBJ2-7; v_call: TRBV9; clone_size: -; d_call: TRBD1
cdr3_aa: CASSPLVGSTDTQYF; cdr3_nt: TGTGCCAGCAGCCCACTGGTAGGGAGCACAGATACGCAGTATTTT; j_call: TRBJ2-3; v_call: TRBV11-2; clone_size: -; d_call: -
cdr3_aa: CASSKASTTYEQYF; cdr3_nt: TGTGCCAGCAGCAAGGCAAGTACCACCTACGAGCAGTACTTC; j_call: TRBJ2-7; v_call: TRBV7-6; clone_size: -; d_call: -
cdr3_aa: CASSLDGQYYEQYF; cdr3_nt: TGTGCCAGCAGCTTAGACGGACAGTACTACGAGCAGTACTTC; j_call: TRBJ2-7; v_call: TRBV7-2; clone_size: -; d_call: -
cdr3_aa: CASRGWEKLFF; cdr3_nt: TGTGCCAGCCGCGGATGGGAAAAACTGTTTTTT; j_call: TRBJ1-4; v_call: TRBV27; clone_size: -; d_call: -
cdr3_aa: CSVEIRYNEQFF; cdr3_nt: TGCAGCGTTGAAATCAGGTACAATGAGCAGTTCTTC; j_call: TRBJ2-1; v_call: TRBV29-1; clone_size: few; d_call: -
cdr3_aa: CASSQRGRGEQYF; cdr3_nt: TGTGCCAGCAGTCAACGGGGGAGGGGCGAGCAGTACTTC; j_call: TRBJ2-7; v_call: TRBV12-3/TRBV12-4; clone_size: -; d_call: TRBD2
cdr3_aa: CASSQAPTEETQYF; cdr3_nt: TGCGCCAGCAGCCAAGCCCCGACAGAAGAGACCCAGTACTTC; j_call: TRBJ2-5; v_call: TRBV4-1; clone_size: -; d_call: -
cdr3_aa: CASSLEGATTEAFF; cdr3_nt: TGCGCCAGCAGCTTGGAAGGGGCGACCACTGAAGCTTTCTTT; j_call: TRBJ1-1; v_call: TRBV5-1; clone_size: -; d_call: -